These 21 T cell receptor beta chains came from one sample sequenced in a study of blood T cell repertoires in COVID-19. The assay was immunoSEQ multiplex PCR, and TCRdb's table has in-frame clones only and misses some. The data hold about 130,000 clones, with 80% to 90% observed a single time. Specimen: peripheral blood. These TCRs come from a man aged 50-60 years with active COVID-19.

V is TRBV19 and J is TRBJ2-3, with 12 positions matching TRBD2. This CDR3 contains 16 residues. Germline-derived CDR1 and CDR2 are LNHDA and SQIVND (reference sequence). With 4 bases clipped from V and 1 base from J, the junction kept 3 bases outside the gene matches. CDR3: CASSNLAGGGTDTQYF. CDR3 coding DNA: TGTGCCAGTAGTAACCTAGCGGGGGGGGGCACAGATACGCAGTATTTT.

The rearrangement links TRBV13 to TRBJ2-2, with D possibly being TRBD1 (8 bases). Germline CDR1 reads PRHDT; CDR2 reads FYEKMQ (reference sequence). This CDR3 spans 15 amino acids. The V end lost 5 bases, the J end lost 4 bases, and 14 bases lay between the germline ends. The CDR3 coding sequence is TGTGCCAGCAGCCAAACAGGGGGGGGCACCGGGGAGCTGTTTTTT. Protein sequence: CASSQTGGGTGELFF.

The CDR3 DNA follows: TGTGCCAGCAGCATACCTGGACAGGGGGCGGGAGGCTACACCTTC. Residues: CASSIPGQGAGGYTF. The chain carries TRBV5-4 and TRBJ1-2; 11 nucleotides align to TRBD1. V was pared by 4 bases and J by 8 bases, with 10 bases of the junction left unmatched. The CDR3 consists of 15 residues. The germline V gene encodes CDR1 SGHNT and CDR2 YYREEE (reference sequence). Full variable domain (outside the CDR3, taken from reference TRBV5-4 and TRBJ1-2): ETGVTQSPTHLIKTRGQQVTLRCSSQSGHNTVSWYQQALGQGPQFIFQYYREEENGRGNFPPRFSGLQFPNYSSELNVNALELDDSALYLCASSIPGQGAGGYTFGSGTRLTVV.

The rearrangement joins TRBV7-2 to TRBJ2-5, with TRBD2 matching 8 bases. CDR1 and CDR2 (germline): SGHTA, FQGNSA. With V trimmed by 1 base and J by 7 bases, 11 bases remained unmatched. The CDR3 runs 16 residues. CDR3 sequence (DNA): TGTGCCAGCAGCTTAGGAATCGGGGGGGTCGAAGGGACCCAGTACTTC. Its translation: CASSLGIGGVEGTQYF.

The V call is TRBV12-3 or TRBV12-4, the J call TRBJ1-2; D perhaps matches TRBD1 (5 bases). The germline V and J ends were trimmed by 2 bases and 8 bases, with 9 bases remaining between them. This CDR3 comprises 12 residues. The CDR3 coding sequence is TGTGCCAGCAGTTTAAGAAGGGGCGGCTACACCTTC. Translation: CASSLRRGGYTF.

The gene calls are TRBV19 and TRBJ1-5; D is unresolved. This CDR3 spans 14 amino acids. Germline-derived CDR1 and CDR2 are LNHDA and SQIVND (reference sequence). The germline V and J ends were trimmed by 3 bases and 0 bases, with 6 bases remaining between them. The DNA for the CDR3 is TGTGCCAGTAGTATTTCGGGTAGCAATCAGCCCCAGCATTTT. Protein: CASSISGSNQPQHF.

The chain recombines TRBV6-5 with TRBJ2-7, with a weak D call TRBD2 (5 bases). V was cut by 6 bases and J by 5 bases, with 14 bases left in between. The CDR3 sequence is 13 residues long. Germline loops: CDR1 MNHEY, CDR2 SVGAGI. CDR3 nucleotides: TGTGCCAGCAGAGTCGGGAACTACGACGAGCAGTACTTC. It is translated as CASRVGNYDEQYF.

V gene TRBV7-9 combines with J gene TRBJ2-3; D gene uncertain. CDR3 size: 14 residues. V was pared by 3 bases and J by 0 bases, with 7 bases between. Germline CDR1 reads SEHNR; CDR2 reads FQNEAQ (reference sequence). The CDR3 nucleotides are TGTGCCAGCAGCTTGTTCCCTAGCACAGATACGCAGTATTTT. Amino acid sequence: CASSLFPSTDTQYF.

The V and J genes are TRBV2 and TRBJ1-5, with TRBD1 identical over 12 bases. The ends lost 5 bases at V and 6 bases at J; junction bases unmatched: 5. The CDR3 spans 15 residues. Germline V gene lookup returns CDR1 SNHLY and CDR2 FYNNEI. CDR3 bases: TGTGCCAGCAGTAGGGGGACAGGGGGCAGTCAGCCCCAGCATTTT. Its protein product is CASSRGTGGSQPQHF. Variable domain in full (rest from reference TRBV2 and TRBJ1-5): EPEVTQTPSHQVTQMGQEVILRCVPISNHLYFYWYRQILGQKVEFLVSFYNNEISEKSEIFDDQFSVERPDGSNFTLKIRSTKLEDSAMYFCASSRGTGGSQPQHFGDGTRLSIL.

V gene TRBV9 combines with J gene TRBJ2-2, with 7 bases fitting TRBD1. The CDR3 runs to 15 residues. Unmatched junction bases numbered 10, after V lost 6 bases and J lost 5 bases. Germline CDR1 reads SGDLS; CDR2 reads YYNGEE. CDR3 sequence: CASNRGTVLTGELFF. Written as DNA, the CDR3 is TGTGCCAGCAACCGAGGGACAGTTCTAACCGGGGAGCTGTTTTTT.

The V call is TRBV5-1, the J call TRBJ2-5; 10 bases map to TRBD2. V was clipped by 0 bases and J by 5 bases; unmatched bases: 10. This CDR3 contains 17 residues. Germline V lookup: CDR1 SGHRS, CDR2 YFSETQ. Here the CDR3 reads CASSLGSGGARGETQYF. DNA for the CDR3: TGCGCCAGCAGCTTGGGAAGCGGGGGGGCCAGAGGGGAGACCCAGTACTTC.

CDR3 sequence: CASSLATDSTDTQYF. DNA of the CDR3: TGTGCCAGCAGCTTAGCGACAGACAGCACAGATACGCAGTATTTT. J is TRBJ2-3 and V is TRBV11-2; possibly TRBD1 for D (5 bases). CDR1 SGHAT and CDR2 FQNNGV come from the germline V gene. Trimming left V 1 base short and J 0 bases short, with 8 bases between. CDR3 length: 15 amino acids. The complete variable domain, with remaining parts taken from reference TRBV11-2 and TRBJ2-3, reads EAGVAQSPRYKIIEKRQSVAFWCNPISGHATLYWYQQILGQGPKLLIQFQNNGVVDDSQLPKDRFSAERLKGVDSTLKIQPAKLEDSAVYLCASSLATDSTDTQYFGPGTRLTVL.

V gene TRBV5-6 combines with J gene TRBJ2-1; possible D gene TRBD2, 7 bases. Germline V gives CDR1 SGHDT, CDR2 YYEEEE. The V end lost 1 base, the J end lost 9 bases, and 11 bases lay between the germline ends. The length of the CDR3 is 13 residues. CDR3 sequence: CASSLWGGPEQFF. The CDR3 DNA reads TGTGCCAGCAGCTTGTGGGGGGGCCCTGAGCAGTTCTTC.

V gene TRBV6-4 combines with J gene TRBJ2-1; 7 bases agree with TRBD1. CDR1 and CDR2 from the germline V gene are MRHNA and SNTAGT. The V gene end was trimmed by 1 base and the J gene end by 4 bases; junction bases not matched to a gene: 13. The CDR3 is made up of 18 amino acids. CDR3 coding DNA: TGTGCCAGCAGTGACTTTCCCTTCCGGGACAGAGTTTACAATGAGCAGTTCTTC. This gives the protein CASSDFPFRDRVYNEQFF.

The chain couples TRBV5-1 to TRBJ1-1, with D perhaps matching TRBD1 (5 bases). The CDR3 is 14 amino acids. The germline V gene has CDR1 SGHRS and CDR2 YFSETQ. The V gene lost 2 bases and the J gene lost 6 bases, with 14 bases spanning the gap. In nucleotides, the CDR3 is TGCGCCAGCAGCTTTTCAGGGCAGACCCCTGAAGCTTTCTTT. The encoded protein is CASSFSGQTPEAFF.

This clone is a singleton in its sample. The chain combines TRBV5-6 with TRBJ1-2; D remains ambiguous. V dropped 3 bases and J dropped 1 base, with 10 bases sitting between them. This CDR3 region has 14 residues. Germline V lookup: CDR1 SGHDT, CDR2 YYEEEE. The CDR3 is CASSSLGLNYGYTF. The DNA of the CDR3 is TGTGCCAGCAGCTCCCTCGGTCTTAACTATGGCTACACCTTC.

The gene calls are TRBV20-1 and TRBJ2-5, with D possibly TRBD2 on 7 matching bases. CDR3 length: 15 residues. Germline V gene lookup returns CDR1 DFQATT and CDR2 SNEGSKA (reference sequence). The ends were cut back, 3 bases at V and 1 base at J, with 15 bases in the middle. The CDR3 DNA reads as TGCAGTGCTAGTATGAGGGGGGGGGCCCAAGAGACCCAGTACTTC. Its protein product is CSASMRGGAQETQYF.

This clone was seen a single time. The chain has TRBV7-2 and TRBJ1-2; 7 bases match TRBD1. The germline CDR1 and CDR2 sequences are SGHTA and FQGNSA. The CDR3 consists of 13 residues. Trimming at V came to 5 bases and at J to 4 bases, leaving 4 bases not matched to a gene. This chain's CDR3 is CASSQGQSYGYTF. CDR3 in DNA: TGTGCCAGCAGCCAGGGACAGTCCTATGGCTACACCTTC.

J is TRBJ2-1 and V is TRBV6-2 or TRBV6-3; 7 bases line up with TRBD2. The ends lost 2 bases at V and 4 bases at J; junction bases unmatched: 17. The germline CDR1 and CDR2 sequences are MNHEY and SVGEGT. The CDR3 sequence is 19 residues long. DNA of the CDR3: TGTGCCAGCAGTTACAATGTAGTTAGCGGGCAGTCTCTATACAATGAGCAGTTCTTC. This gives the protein CASSYNVVSGQSLYNEQFF.

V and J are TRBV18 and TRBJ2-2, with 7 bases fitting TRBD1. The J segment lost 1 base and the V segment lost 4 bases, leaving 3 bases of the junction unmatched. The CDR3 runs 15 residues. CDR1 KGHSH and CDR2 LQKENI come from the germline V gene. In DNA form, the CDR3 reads TGTGCCAGCTCACAAGACAGGGTGAACACCGGGGAGCTGTTTTTT. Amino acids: CASSQDRVNTGELFF.

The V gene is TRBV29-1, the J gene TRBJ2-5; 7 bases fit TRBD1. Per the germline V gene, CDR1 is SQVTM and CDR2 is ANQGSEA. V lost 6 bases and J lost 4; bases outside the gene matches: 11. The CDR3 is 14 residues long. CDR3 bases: TGCAGCGTGGGGCACAGGGGCGTGGGAGAGACCCAGTACTTC. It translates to CSVGHRGVGETQYF. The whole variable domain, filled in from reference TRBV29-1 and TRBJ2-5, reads SAVISQKPSRDICQRGTSLTIQCQVDSQVTMMFWYRQQPGQSLTLIATANQGSEATYESGFVIDKFPISRPNLTFSTLTVSNMSPEDSSIYLCSVGHRGVGETQYFGPGTRLLVL.